This T cell receptor (beta chain) was captured in a study of CD8 T cells in Susac syndrome. Reverse transcription of about 0.5 to 1 ug RNA used random hexamers. TCRdb re-called the immunoSEQ multiplex PCR reads with MiXCR, one entry per CDR3 protein. The sample includes about 160,000 distinct CDR3 sequences, about 91% of them seen just once. This clonotype was recorded once. Trimming stripped 0 bases from V and 5 bases from J, with 8 bases between. The germline V gene encodes CDR1 SGHRS and CDR2 YFSETQ. This CDR3 contains 13 residues. The receptor's source is a human donor in good health. Sequencing was performed on CD4+ T cells from PBMCs. This chain links TRBV5-1 with TRBJ2-5; D ambiguous. In nucleotides, the CDR3 is TGCGCCAGCAGCTTGGGGAAGAGGGAGACCCAGTACTTC. This encodes CASSLGKRETQYF.